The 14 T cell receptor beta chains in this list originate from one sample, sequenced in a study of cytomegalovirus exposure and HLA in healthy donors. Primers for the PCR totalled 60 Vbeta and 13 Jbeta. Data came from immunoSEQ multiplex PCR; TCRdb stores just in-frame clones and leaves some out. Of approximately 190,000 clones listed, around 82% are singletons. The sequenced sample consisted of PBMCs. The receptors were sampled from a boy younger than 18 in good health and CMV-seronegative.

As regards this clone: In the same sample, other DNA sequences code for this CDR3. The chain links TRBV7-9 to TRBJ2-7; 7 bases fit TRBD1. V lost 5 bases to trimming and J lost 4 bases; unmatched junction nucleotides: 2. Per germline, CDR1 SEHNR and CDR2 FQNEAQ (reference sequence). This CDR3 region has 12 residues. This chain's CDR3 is CASSLTGYEQYF. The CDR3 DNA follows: TGTGCCAGCAGCCTGACAGGGTACGAGCAGTACTTC.

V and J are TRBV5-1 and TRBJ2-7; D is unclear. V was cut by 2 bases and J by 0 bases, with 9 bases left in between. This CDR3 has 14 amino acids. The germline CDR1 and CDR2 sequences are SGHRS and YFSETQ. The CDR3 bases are TGCGCCAGCAGCTTACGGGTTACCTCCTACGAGCAGTACTTC. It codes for CASSLRVTSYEQYF.

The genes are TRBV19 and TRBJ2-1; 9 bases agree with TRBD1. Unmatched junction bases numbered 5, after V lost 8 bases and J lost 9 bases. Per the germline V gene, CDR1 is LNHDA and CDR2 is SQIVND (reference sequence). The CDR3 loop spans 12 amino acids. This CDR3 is CASLQGAGEQFF. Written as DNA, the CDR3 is TGTGCCAGTCTACAGGGGGCAGGTGAGCAGTTCTTC.

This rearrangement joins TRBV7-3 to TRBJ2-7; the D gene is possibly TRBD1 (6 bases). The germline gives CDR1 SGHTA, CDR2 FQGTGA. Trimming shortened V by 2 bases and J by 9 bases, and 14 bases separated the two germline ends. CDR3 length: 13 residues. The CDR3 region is CASSLLQGDAQYF. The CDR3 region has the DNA TGTGCCAGCAGCTTATTACAGGGCGACGCGCAGTACTTC.

CDR3 bases: TGCGCCAGCACTCGGACTAGCGGGGGGCCGAACACAGATACGCAGTATTTT. This translates into CASTRTSGGPNTDTQYF. This rearrangement joins TRBV5-1 to TRBJ2-3; TRBD2 agrees at 14 bases. V lost 6 bases and J lost 2; bases outside the gene matches: 8. The CDR3 runs to 17 residues. Germline loops: CDR1 SGHRS, CDR2 YFSETQ.

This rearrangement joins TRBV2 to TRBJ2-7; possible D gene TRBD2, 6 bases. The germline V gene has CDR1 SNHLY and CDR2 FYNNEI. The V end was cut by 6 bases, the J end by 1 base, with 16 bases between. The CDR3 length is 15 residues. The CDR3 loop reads CASRLGRGSSYEQYF. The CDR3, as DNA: TGTGCCAGCAGGCTGGGTCGGGGGTCTTCCTACGAGCAGTACTTC.

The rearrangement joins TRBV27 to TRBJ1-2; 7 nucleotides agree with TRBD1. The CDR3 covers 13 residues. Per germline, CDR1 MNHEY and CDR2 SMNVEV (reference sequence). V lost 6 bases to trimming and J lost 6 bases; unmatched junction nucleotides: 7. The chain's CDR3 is CASSPGQRNGYTF. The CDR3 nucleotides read TGTGCCAGCAGCCCGGGACAGAGGAATGGCTACACCTTC.

CDR3: CASSKGMREQETQYF. CDR3 sequence (DNA): TGTGCCAGCAGCAAAGGGATGCGGGAGCAAGAGACCCAGTACTTC. This chain connects TRBV21-1 to TRBJ2-5; the DNA was not used to check the table's D call, TRBD2. TRBV21-1 is annotated as a pseudogene. The CDR3 spans 15 residues.

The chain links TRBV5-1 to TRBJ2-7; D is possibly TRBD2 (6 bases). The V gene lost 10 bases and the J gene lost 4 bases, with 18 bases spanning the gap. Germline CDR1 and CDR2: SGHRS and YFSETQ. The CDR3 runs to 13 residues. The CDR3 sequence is CASRGGLNYEQYF. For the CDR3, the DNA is TGCGCCTCGAGAGGAGGGTTGAATTACGAGCAGTACTTC.

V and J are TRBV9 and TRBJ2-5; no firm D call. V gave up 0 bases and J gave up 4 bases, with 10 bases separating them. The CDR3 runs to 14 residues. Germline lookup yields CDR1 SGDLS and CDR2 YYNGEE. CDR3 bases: TGTGCCAGCAGCGTAGAGACATCCCGAGAGACCCAGTACTTC. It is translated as CASSVETSRETQYF.

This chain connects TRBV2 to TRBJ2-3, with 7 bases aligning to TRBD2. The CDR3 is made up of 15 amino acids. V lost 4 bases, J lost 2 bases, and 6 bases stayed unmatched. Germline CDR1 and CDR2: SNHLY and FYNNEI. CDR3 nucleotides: TGTGCCAGCAGTGGCTCTAGCGGTCCCACAGATACGCAGTATTTT. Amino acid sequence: CASSGSSGPTDTQYF.

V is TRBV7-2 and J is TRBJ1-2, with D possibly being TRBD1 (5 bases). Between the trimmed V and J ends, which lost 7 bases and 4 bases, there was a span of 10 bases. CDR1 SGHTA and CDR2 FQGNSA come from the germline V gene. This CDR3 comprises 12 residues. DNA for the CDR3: TGTGCCAGCACCAGACAGACCTATGGCTACACCTTC. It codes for CASTRQTYGYTF.

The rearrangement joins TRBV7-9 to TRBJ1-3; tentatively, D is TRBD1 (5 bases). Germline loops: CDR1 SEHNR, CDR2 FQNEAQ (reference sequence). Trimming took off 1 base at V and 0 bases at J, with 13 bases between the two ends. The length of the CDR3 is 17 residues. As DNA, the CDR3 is TGTGCCAGCAGCTTAGTCGGGGGTCGAGGCTCTGGAAACACCATATATTTT. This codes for CASSLVGGRGSGNTIYF.

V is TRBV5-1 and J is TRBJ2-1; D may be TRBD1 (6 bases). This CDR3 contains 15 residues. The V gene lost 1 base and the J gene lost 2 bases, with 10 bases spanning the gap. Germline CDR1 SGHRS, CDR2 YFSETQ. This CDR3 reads CASSLKQGPYNEQFF. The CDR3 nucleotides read TGCGCCAGCAGCTTGAAACAGGGCCCCTACAATGAGCAGTTCTTC. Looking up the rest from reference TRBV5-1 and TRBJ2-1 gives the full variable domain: KAGVTQTPRYLIKTRGQQVTLSCSPISGHRSVSWYQQTPGQGLQFLFEYFSETQRNKGNFPGRFSGRQFSNSRSEMNVSTLELGDSALYLCASSLKQGPYNEQFFGPGTRLTVL.